The 15 T cell receptor beta chains below come from one sample, sequenced in a study of OX40 agonist ivuxolimab in advanced cancers. Assay used: immunoSEQ multiplex PCR; TCRdb lists only in-frame clones, some missing. The data show about 71,000 clones, roughly 94% seen once. Material: CD4+ or CD8+ T cells sorted from blood, obtained in a trial of the OX40 agonist ivuxolimab. The receptors were sampled from an adult with an advanced solid tumor such as melanoma, head and neck, liver or kidney cancer.

This chain connects TRBV7-8 to TRBJ2-7, with a weak D call TRBD1 (6 bases). The germline CDR1 and CDR2 sequences are SGHVS and FQNEAQ. The CDR3 is 14 amino acids. Between the trimmed V and J ends, which lost 3 bases and 5 bases, there was a span of 14 bases. CDR3 sequence: CASSFTYRVHEQYF. The CDR3, as DNA: TGTGCCAGCAGCTTCACCTACAGGGTCCACGAGCAGTACTTC.

The CDR3 loop reads CASSIRGLSNQPQHF. CDR3 sequence (DNA): TGTGCCAGCAGTATAAGGGGGCTGAGCAATCAGCCCCAGCATTTT. This chain joins TRBV28 and TRBJ1-5, with 7 bases lining up with TRBD1. This CDR3 comprises 15 residues. With 5 bases clipped from V and 1 base from J, the junction kept 5 bases outside the gene matches. CDR1 is MDHEN, CDR2 SYDVKM, per germline. The full variable domain, rest sourced from reference TRBV28 and TRBJ1-5, is DVKVTQSSRYLVKRTGEKVFLECVQDMDHENMFWYRQDPGLGLRLIYFSYDVKMKEKGDIPEGYSVSREKKERFSLILESASTNQTSMYLCASSIRGLSNQPQHFGDGTRLSIL.

The genes are TRBV5-4 and TRBJ2-7; possible D gene TRBD2, 6 bases. The germline V and J ends were trimmed by 2 bases and 4 bases, with 13 bases remaining between them. The CDR3 runs 14 residues. CDR1 is SGHNT and CDR2 is YYREEE in the germline V gene (reference sequence). The chain's CDR3 is CASSFGGSRYEQYF. The DNA for the CDR3 is TGTGCCAGCAGCTTCGGAGGGAGTAGATACGAGCAGTACTTC.

Here the CDR3 reads CASSIHGGPEAFF. The CDR3 DNA reads TGTGCCAGTAGTATACATGGAGGCCCTGAAGCTTTCTTT. This sequence joins TRBV19 and TRBJ1-1; D remains ambiguous. V was clipped by 2 bases and J by 6 bases, with 10 bases between them. The germline CDR1 and CDR2 sequences are LNHDA and SQIVND (reference sequence). The CDR3 runs to 13 residues.

The CDR3 here is CASSQEGLAGPETQYF. The CDR3 bases are TGCGCCAGCAGCCAAGAGGGACTAGCGGGGCCAGAGACCCAGTACTTC. The rearrangement joins TRBV4-3 to TRBJ2-5, with 13 bases fitting TRBD2. Trimming at V came to 0 bases and at J to 4 bases, leaving 2 bases not matched to a gene. From germline, CDR1 is LGHNA and CDR2 YSLEER. The CDR3 spans 16 residues.

This chain links TRBV19 with TRBJ1-5; D is uncertain. CDR1 and CDR2 from the germline V gene are LNHDA and SQIVND (reference sequence). The CDR3 extends over 18 amino acids. Trimming cost V 1 base and J 0 bases, with 16 bases left between them. This CDR3 is CASSIVGRTVYSNQPQHF. In DNA, the CDR3 is TGTGCCAGTAGTATAGTAGGGCGGACCGTCTATAGCAATCAGCCCCAGCATTTT.

This sequence joins TRBV13 and TRBJ2-1, with a tentative D call TRBD1 (6 bases). Per the germline V gene, CDR1 is PRHDT and CDR2 is FYEKMQ (reference sequence). Between the trimmed V and J ends, which lost 6 bases and 2 bases, there was a span of 14 bases. The CDR3 is 15 amino acids. The CDR3 region has the DNA TGTGCCAGCAGTCCCGCCGGACAGCCCTACAATGAGCAGTTCTTC. Protein sequence: CASSPAGQPYNEQFF.

The rearrangement joins TRBV28 to TRBJ2-2; TRBD1 is a possible D gene (6 bases). The length of the CDR3 is 16 residues. Trimming removed 2 bases at V and 5 bases at J, with 15 bases between. Germline CDR1 MDHEN, CDR2 SYDVKM. This CDR3 reads CASSLMGQGSTGELFF. The CDR3 region has the DNA TGTGCCAGCAGTTTAATGGGGCAGGGGAGTACCGGGGAGCTGTTTTTT.

This clone was detected once. This rearrangement joins TRBV9 to TRBJ2-7; D possibly matches TRBD1 or TRBD2 (7 bases each). CDR3 size: 15 residues. CDR1 is SGDLS, CDR2 YYNGEE, per germline. Trimming pared 4 bases from V and 5 bases from J, leaving 19 bases between. The CDR3 here is CASSPGGDFTDEQYF. CDR3 nucleotides: TGTGCCAGCAGCCCAGGGGGGGATTTTACCGACGAGCAGTACTTC.

The J gene is TRBJ1-5, the V gene TRBV23-1, with a weak D call TRBD1 (6 bases). TRBV23-1 is noted as an ORF with a role that remains uncertain. V lost 0 bases and J lost 3, with 12 bases in between. This CDR3 contains 16 residues. CDR3 amino acids: CASSQSSQGHNQPQHF. CDR3 DNA: TGCGCCAGCAGTCAATCCTCGCAGGGGCACAATCAGCCCCAGCATTTT.

CDR3 residues: CAIMGGLGEQYF. The CDR3 DNA is TGTGCCATCATGGGTGGGCTTGGCGAGCAGTACTTC. V is TRBV10-3 and J is TRBJ2-7, with D uncertain. The CDR3 is 12 amino acids. Trimming cost V 7 bases and J 6 bases, with 13 bases left between them. Germline V lookup: CDR1 ENHRY, CDR2 SYGVKD.

The rearrangement uses TRBV5-1 and TRBJ1-1, with D hard to call. Trimming stripped 2 bases from V and 5 bases from J, with 13 bases between. From germline, CDR1 is SGHRS and CDR2 YFSETQ. This CDR3 comprises 14 residues. The CDR3 protein is CASSFTAVGTEAFF. As DNA, the CDR3 is TGCGCCAGCAGCTTTACAGCCGTAGGGACTGAAGCTTTCTTT.

J is TRBJ2-7 and V is TRBV27; the D gene is possibly TRBD1 (6 bases). Trimming cost V 6 bases and J 4 bases, with 19 bases left between them. The germline V gene encodes CDR1 MNHEY and CDR2 SMNVEV (reference sequence). The CDR3 covers 15 residues. The chain's CDR3 is CASSLQVRGLYEQYF. The CDR3 nucleotides read TGTGCCAGCAGCCTACAAGTGAGGGGGTTATACGAGCAGTACTTC.

The chain recombines TRBV6-1 with TRBJ2-2, with TRBD1 as a possible D gene (5 bases). V was pared by 5 bases and J by 4 bases, with 11 bases between. The CDR3 length is 14 residues. The germline CDR1 and CDR2 sequences are MNHNS and SASEGT. The CDR3 region is CASSQGRATGELFF. The CDR3 region has the DNA TGTGCCAGCAGTCAGGGTCGGGCCACCGGGGAGCTGTTTTTT.

This chain joins TRBV5-6 and TRBJ1-4; D not certain. The germline CDR1 and CDR2 sequences are SGHDT and YYEEEE. Trimming removed 4 bases at V and 7 bases at J, with 8 bases between. CDR3 length equals 12 residues. CDR3 sequence: CASSAPLEKLFF. CDR3 DNA: TGTGCCAGCAGCGCCCCACTTGAAAAACTGTTTTTT.